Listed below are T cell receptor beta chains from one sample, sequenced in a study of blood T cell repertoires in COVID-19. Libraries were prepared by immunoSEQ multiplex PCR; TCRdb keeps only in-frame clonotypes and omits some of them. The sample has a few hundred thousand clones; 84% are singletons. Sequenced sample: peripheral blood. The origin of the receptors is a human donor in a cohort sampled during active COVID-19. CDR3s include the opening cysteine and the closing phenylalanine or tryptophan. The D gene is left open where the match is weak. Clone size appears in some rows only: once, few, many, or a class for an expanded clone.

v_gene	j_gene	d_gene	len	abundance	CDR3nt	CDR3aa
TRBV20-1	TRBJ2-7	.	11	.	TGCAGTGCTACCCAGGGAGGCGAGCAGTACTTC	CSATQGGEQYF
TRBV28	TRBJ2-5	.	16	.	TGTGCCAGCAGCCAAGGCGGCAAGGTGTACCAAGAGACCCAGTACTTC	CASSQGGKVYQETQYF
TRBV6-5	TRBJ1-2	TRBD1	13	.	TGTGCCAGCACCGGGACAGGGGGCTTTGGCTACACCTTC	CASTGTGGFGYTF
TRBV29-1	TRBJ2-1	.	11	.	TGCAGCGTCCAACGGGGGAATGAGCAGTTCTTC	CSVQRGNEQFF
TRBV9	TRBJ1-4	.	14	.	TGTGCCAGCAGCGTAGTTGGGCCAAATGAAAAACTGTTTTTT	CASSVVGPNEKLFF
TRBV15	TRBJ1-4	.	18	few	TGTGCCACCAGCAGAGATGGGGGGGAACTAATAACTAATGAAAAACTGTTTTTT	CATSRDGGELITNEKLFF
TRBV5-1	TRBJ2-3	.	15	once	TGCGCCAGCAGCTTGCCGACAGGAGCCACAGATACGCAGTATTTT	CASSLPTGATDTQYF
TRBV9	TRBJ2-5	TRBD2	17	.	TGTGCCAGCAGCGGCCCTGTTGTCGCGGGGGGACGAGAGACCCAGTACTTC	CASSGPVVAGGRETQYF
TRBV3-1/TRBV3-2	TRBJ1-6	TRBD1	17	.	TGTGCCAGCAGCCAGAAGGGACAGGGAATAGGAAATTCACCCCTCCACTTT	CASSQKGQGIGNSPLHF
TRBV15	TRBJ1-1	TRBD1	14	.	TGTGCCACCAGCAGGGGAGACAGGGACACTGAAGCTTTCTTT	CATSRGDRDTEAFF
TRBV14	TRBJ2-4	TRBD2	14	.	TGTGCCAGCAGCCTCTGGGGGAGGGGAAACATTCAGTACTTC	CASSLWGRGNIQYF
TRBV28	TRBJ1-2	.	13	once	TGTGCCAGCAGTTTAGGGACTCTCGGTGGCTACACCTTC	CASSLGTLGGYTF
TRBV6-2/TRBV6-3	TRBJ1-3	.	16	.	TGTGCCAGCAGCCCCGGACGGGATCTTTACGGAAACACCATATATTTT	CASSPGRDLYGNTIYF
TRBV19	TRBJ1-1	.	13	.	TGTGCCACTACACCGACAGGGAACACTGAAGCTTTCTTT	CATTPTGNTEAFF
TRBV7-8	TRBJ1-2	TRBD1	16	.	TGTGCCAGCAGCTTACAGGACAGGACCGCTAACTATGGCTACACCTTC	CASSLQDRTANYGYTF
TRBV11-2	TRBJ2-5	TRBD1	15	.	TGTGCCAGCAGCACCTGGGACAGGTCCTCGGGAACCCAGTACTTC	CASSTWDRSSGTQYF
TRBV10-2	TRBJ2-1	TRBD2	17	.	TGCGCCAGCAGTGATTTTCCTCAGGGACTAGCGTTGGATGAGCAGTTCTTC	CASSDFPQGLALDEQFF
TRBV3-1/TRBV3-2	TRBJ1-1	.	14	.	TGTGCCAGCAGCCAAGTGACGGGGAACACTGAAGCTTTCTTT	CASSQVTGNTEAFF
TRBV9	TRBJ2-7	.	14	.	TGTGCCAGCAGCGTGGCGGTAGCGGAGGGCGAGCAGTACTTC	CASSVAVAEGEQYF
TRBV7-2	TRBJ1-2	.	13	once	TGTGCCAGCAGACAAAACAGTAACTATGGCTACACCTTC	CASRQNSNYGYTF
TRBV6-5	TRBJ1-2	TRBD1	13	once	TGTGCCAGCAGGACGGGGGACAGGCGTGGCTACACCTTC	CASRTGDRRGYTF
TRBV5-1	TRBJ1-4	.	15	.	TGCGCCAGCAGCTTGGTCGGGGTGTCTAATGAAAAACTGTTTTTT	CASSLVGVSNEKLFF
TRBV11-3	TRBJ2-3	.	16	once	TGTGCCAGCAGCTTAGGGATGCGGGGGCGGGAAGATACGCAGTATTTT	CASSLGMRGREDTQYF
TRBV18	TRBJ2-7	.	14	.	TGTGCCAGCTCACCATCGGACATTACCTACGAGCAGTACTTC	CASSPSDITYEQYF
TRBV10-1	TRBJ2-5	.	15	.	TGCGCCAGCAGTGAGTCGAACGGGGGGCAGGCGACCCAGTACTTC	CASSESNGGQATQYF
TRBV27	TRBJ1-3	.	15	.	TGTGCCAGCAGTTTAACGGGAAGCTCTGGAAACACCATATATTTT	CASSLTGSSGNTIYF
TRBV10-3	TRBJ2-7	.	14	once	TGTGCCATCAGACCTTCGGGGGGCGGGTACGAGCAGTACTTC	CAIRPSGGGYEQYF
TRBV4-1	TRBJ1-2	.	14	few	TGCGCCAGCAGCCAAGAGCAAGCCCGGAGGGGCTACACCTTC	CASSQEQARRGYTF